The source of this T cell receptor beta chain is a study of CD8 T cells in Susac syndrome. The authors carried out high-throughput sequencing of TCR beta. They applied it to CD8+ and CD4+ T cells obtained from blood. FACS enriched CD8+ TEMRA cells, while bulk CD8+ and CD4+ were negatively isolated. The CDR3 loop spans 14 amino acids. V was shortened by 3 bases and J by 2 bases, with 7 bases between the two germline ends. Germline CDR1 SGHDN, CDR2 FVKESK. Random hexamers were used to reverse transcribe the RNA input (about 0.5 to 1 ug). MiXCR, applied by TCRdb to the immunoSEQ multiplex PCR reads, yields one record per CDR3 protein. The sample has about 150,000 distinct CDR3 sequences, 85% to 95% seen once.

Sequencing was performed on CD8+ T cells from PBMCs. The source of this sequence is a human donor with multiple sclerosis. This chain joins TRBV14 and TRBJ1-4, with D hard to call. The CDR3 DNA is TGTGCCAGCAGCCAGACAACCACTAATGAAAAACTGTTTTTT. Its protein product is CASSQTTTNEKLFF.